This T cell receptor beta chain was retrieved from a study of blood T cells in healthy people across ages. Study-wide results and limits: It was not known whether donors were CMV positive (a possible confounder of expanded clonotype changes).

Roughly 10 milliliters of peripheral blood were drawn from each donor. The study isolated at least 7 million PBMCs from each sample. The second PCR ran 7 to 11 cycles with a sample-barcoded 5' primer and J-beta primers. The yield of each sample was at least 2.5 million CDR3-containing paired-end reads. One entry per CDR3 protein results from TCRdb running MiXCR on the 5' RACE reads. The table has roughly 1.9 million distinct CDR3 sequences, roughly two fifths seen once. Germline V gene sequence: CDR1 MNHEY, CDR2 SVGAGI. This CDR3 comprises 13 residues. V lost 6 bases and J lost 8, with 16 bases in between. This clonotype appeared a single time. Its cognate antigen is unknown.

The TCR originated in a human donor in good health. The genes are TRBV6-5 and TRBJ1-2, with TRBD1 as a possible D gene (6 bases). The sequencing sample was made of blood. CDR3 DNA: TGTGCCAGCAGACCCCAGGGGCGGTGGGGCTACACCTTC. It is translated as CASRPQGRWGYTF.